What follows is one TCR beta chain and its context. Using immunoSEQ multiplex PCR, the repertoire was profiled, and TCRdb retains in-frame clones only, with some absent. This sample has approximately 480,000 clones; roughly 87% occur once, and the top ten carry about 0.7%. The CDR3 runs to 15 residues. The germline V gene encodes CDR1 MGHRA and CDR2 YSYEKL. Trimming took 3 bases from V and 6 from J; bases not matched to a gene: 7. The data were taken from a study of blood T cell repertoires in COVID-19. The chain combines TRBV4-1 with TRBJ1-5; the match to TRBD1 covers 8 bases. The receptor's source is a woman aged 18-30 years who had recovered from COVID-19. Material for sequencing was PBMCs or T cells enriched from blood (not recorded which). The CDR3 bases are TGCGCCAGCAGCCAGGCGACAGGGGCTCGTCAGCCCCAGCATTTT. This codes for CASSQATGARQPQHF.